This paragraph reports one T cell receptor (beta chain). The CDR3 sequence is 14 residues long. The V gene's germline CDR1 is LNHDA and CDR2 SQIVND (reference sequence). V lost 6 bases and J lost 7, with 18 bases in between. The source of the sample is a study of blood T cell repertoires in COVID-19. Authors' analysis steps: Amplified reference gene primers provided the basis for estimating nucleated cell counts. The method was immunoSEQ multiplex PCR; TCRdb's version includes in-frame clones alone and lacks a portion of them. V, J and clone size derive from that table, while D and trimming were established from the DNA sequence. The data show 210,000 or so clones, less than 85% seen once.

The clonotype originates from a man between 45 and 60 years old who had recovered from COVID-19. Sequenced material: peripheral blood. The chain links TRBV19 to TRBJ1-1; D possibly corresponds to TRBD1 (6 bases). The CDR3 here is CASRMGASIGEAFF. The CDR3 region has the DNA TGTGCCAGTAGGATGGGGGCGTCCATCGGTGAAGCTTTCTTT. Full variable domain (outside the CDR3, taken from reference TRBV19 and TRBJ1-1): DGGITQSPKYLFRKEGQNVTLSCEQNLNHDAMYWYRQDPGQGLRLIYYSQIVNDFQKGDIAEGYSVSREKKESFPLTVTSAQKNPTAFYLCASRMGASIGEAFFGQGTRLTVV.